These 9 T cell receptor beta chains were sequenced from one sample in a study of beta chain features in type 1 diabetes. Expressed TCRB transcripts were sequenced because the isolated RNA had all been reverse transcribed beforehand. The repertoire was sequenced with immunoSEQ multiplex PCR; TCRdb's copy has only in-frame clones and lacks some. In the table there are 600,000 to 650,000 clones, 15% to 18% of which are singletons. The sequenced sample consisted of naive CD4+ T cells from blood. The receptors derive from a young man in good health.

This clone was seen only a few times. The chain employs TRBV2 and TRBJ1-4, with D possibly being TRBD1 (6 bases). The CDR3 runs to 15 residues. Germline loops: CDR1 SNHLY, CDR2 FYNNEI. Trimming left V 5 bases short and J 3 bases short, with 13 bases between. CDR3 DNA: TGTGCCAGCAGTTTAACAGGGAGTGCTAATGAAAAACTGTTTTTT. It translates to CASSLTGSANEKLFF.

The CDR3 protein is CASSTPSGDPAPGELFF. The CDR3 coding sequence is TGTGCCAGCAGCACCCCCTCGGGGGACCCAGCGCCCGGGGAGCTGTTTTTT. The chain combines TRBV9 with TRBJ2-2; D is possibly TRBD2 (6 bases). The germline V gene has CDR1 SGDLS and CDR2 YYNGEE. V lost 4 bases, J lost 6 bases, and 22 bases lay in between. The CDR3 is 17 amino acids.

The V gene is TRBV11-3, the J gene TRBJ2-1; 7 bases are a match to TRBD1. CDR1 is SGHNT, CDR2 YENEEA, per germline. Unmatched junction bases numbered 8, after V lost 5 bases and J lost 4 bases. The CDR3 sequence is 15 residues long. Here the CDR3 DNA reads TGTGCCAGCAGCCGGCGACAGGGTCCGTACAATGAGCAGTTCTTC. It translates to CASSRRQGPYNEQFF.

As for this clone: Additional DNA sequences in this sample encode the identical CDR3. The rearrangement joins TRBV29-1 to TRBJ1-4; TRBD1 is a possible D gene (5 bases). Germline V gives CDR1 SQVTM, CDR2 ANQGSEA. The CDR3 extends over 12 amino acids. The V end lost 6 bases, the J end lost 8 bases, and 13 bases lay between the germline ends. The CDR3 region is CSVRGTGEKLFF. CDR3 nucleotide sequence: TGCAGCGTCCGAGGGACGGGAGAAAAACTGTTTTTT.

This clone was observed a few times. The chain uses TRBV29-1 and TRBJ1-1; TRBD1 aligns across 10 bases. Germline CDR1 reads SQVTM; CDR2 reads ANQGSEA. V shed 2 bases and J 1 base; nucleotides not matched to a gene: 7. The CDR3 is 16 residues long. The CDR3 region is CSVETDRGPGNTEAFF. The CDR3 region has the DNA TGCAGCGTTGAAACTGACAGGGGGCCAGGGAACACTGAAGCTTTCTTT.

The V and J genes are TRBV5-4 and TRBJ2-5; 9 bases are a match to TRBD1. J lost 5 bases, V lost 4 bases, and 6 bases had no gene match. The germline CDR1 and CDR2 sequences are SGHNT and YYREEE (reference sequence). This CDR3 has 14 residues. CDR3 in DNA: TGTGCCAGCAGCCGTACAGGGGGCGGTGAGACCCAGTACTTC. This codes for CASSRTGGGETQYF. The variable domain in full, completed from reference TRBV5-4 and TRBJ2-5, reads ETGVTQSPTHLIKTRGQQVTLRCSSQSGHNTVSWYQQALGQGPQFIFQYYREEENGRGNFPPRFSGLQFPNYSSELNVNALELDDSALYLCASSRTGGGETQYFGPGTRLLVL.

DNA for the CDR3: TGTGCCAGCAGCTTAGCTCGGCGGGAGGGCGGGTATACGCAGTATTTT. Protein: CASSLARREGGYTQYF. The chain is built from TRBV7-2 and TRBJ2-3; 9 positions match TRBD2. The CDR3 contains 16 residues. In germline, CDR1 is SGHTA, CDR2 FQGNSA. The V gene end was trimmed by 0 bases and the J gene end by 7 bases; junction bases not matched to a gene: 8.

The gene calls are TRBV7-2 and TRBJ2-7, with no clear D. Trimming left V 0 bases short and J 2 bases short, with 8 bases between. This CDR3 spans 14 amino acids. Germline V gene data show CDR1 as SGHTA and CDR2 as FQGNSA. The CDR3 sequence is CASSLARQTYEQYF. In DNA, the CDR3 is TGTGCCAGCAGCTTAGCGCGGCAGACCTACGAGCAGTACTTC.

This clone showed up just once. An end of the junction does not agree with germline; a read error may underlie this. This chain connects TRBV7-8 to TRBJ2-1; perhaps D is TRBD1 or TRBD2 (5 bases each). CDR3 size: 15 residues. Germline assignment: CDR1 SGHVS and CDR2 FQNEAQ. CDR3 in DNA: TGTGCCAGCAGCTCCCTCATCCTTAATAGGGGAGAAACGATCTTC. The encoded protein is CASSSLILNRGETIF. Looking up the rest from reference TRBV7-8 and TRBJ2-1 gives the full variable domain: GAGVSQSPRYKVAKRGQDVALRCDPISGHVSLFWYQQALGQGPEFLTYFQNEAQLDKSGLPSDRFFAERPEGSVSTLKIQRTQQEDSAVYLCASSSLILNRGETIFGPGTRLTVL.